This T cell receptor (beta chain) comes out of a study of T cells in localized non-small cell lung cancer. General study results and limits: Tumor trailed uninvolved adjacent lung in T cell clonality, which peaked there.

Sequencing was performed with immunoSEQ multiplex PCR; in TCRdb, only in-frame clones are kept and a portion is missing. Of 3,100 or so clones listed, about 22% are singletons. Comments on this clone: Its antigen remains unknown.

This specimen consisted of lung tumor tissue, obtained before any cancer treatment. The clonotype was recovered from a man aged 18 to 49 with stage II lung adenocarcinoma.

In DNA form, the CDR3 reads TGTGCCTGGAGTGTAATAGTGGGGAATTCACCCCTCCACTTT. Its protein is CAWSVIVGNSPLHF. The rearrangement joins TRBV30 to TRBJ1-6; no clear D gene. V gave up 0 bases and J gave up 7 bases, with 10 bases separating them. The CDR3 extends over 14 amino acids. CDR1 and CDR2 from the germline V gene are GTSNPN and SVGIG (reference sequence).